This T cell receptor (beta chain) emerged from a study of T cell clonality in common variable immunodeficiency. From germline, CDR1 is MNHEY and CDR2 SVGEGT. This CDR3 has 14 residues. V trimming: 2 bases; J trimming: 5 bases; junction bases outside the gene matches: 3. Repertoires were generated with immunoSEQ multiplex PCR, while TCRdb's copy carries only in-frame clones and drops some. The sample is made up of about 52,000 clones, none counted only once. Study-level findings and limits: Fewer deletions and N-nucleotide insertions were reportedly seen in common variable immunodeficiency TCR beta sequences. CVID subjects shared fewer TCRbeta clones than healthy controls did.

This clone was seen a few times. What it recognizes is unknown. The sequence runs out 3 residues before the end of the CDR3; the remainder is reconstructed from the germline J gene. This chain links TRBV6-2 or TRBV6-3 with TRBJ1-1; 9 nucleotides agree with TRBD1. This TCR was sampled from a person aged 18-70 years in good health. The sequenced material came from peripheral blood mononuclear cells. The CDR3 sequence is CASSYRDRDTEAFF. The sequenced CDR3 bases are TGTGCCAGCAGTTACCGGGACAGGGATACTGAA.